Judged by abundance, the clone carrying this T cell receptor beta chain is medium-sized (0.01 to 0.1%). One end of the junction is discordant with germline, which a read error may explain. The CDR3 runs to 13 residues. CDR1 and CDR2 from the germline V gene are MNHNS and SASEGT. Each CDR3 protein is one row after TCRdb ran MiXCR on the PCR reads. The sample lists around 25,000 distinct CDR3 sequences; 40% to 60% were seen once. The data were taken from a study of CD4 and CD8 cells across lung adenocarcinoma regions. This chain links TRBV6-1 with TRBJ2-2; 9 bases align to TRBD1. This TCR came from a male donor with lung adenocarcinoma. The CD4 and CD8 labels of this study may be unreliable. Sequenced sample: CD8+ T cells from the center of a lung tumor. Written as DNA, the CDR3 is TGTGCCAGCAGTGACACCCGGGACAGGGATCTGTTTTTT. Protein: CASSDTRDRDLFF.